The 27 T cell receptor beta chains below were found in one sample sequenced in a study of OX40 agonist ivuxolimab in advanced cancers. The library came from the immunoSEQ multiplex PCR assay. The clones in this table, taken by TCRdb from immuneACCESS, are in-frame only. Not every clone is retained; where verified, under half of the shortfall comes from an unresolved V gene, and the cause of the rest is unknown. The sample table records 37,000 or so clones; 85% of these occur just once. Roughly 40% of the sample belongs to the ten largest clones. The sequencing used CD4+ or CD8+ T cells sorted from blood, collected in a trial of the OX40 agonist ivuxolimab. The receptors derive from an adult with an advanced solid tumor such as melanoma, head and neck, liver or kidney cancer.

This rearrangement joins TRBV6-6 to TRBJ2-5; 9 bases are a match to TRBD1. Trimming took 5 bases from V and 3 from J; bases not matched to a gene: 10. The CDR3 spans 16 residues. CDR1 is MNHNY, CDR2 SVGAGI, per germline (reference sequence). This CDR3 reads CASSGVDRGIKETQYF. In DNA form, the CDR3 reads TGTGCCAGCAGTGGGGTCGACAGGGGGATTAAAGAGACCCAGTACTTC.

The chain links TRBV6-5 to TRBJ2-2, with D possibly being TRBD2 (6 bases). Between the trimmed V and J ends, which lost 6 bases and 2 bases, there was a span of 10 bases. This CDR3 is 14 amino acids long. Germline V gene lookup returns CDR1 MNHEY and CDR2 SVGAGI. This CDR3 is CASSVGGNTGELFF. The CDR3 DNA follows: TGTGCCAGCAGCGTGGGGGGAAACACCGGGGAGCTGTTTTTT.

The chain joins TRBV5-6 to TRBJ2-5; 15 positions match TRBD2. CDR1 SGHDT and CDR2 YYEEEE come from the germline V gene. CDR3 length equals 17 residues. The J segment lost 5 bases and the V segment lost 4 bases, leaving 9 bases of the junction unmatched. This CDR3 is CASSTVGTSGRLETQYF. CDR3 sequence (DNA): TGTGCCAGCAGCACGGTTGGGACTAGCGGGAGGTTGGAGACCCAGTACTTC.

The genes are TRBV7-9 and TRBJ2-5; D gene uncertain. Germline V lookup: CDR1 SEHNR, CDR2 FQNEAQ (reference sequence). Trimming took off 5 bases at V and 5 bases at J, with 12 bases between the two ends. The CDR3 has 13 residues. The chain's CDR3 is CASSTPIGETQYF. In nucleotides, the CDR3 is TGTGCCAGCAGCACCCCTATCGGGGAGACCCAGTACTTC.

The chain carries TRBV7-9 and TRBJ1-5; weak D call: TRBD1 (5 bases). This CDR3 has 14 amino acids. V was trimmed by 7 bases and J by 4 bases, leaving 14 bases between them. The germline V gene encodes CDR1 SEHNR and CDR2 FQNEAQ (reference sequence). The DNA of the CDR3 is TGTGCCAGCACCACCGGGACGGGGAATCAGCCCCAGCATTTT. Its translation is CASTTGTGNQPQHF.

This clone was picked up one time. The chain uses TRBV5-6 and TRBJ1-3, with D perhaps TRBD1 (5 bases). CDR1 is SGHDT, CDR2 YYEEEE, per germline. Trimming took off 0 bases at V and 4 bases at J, with 8 bases between the two ends. This CDR3 spans 14 amino acids. The CDR3 sequence: CASSLEGYGNTIYF. The CDR3 DNA is TGTGCCAGCAGCTTGGAGGGGTACGGAAACACCATATATTTT.

The genes are TRBV19 and TRBJ2-5; 8 bases line up with TRBD2. The DNA end favors TRBJ2-7, so the J call may be wrong. This CDR3 contains 14 residues. Germline V gene lookup returns CDR1 LNHDA and CDR2 SQIVND (reference sequence). Here the CDR3 reads CASSIGLAGGEQYF. For the CDR3, the DNA is TGTGCCAGTAGTATCGGGCTAGCGGGTGGCGAGCAGTACTTC.

This sequence joins TRBV9 and TRBJ1-2, with 7 bases lining up with TRBD1. The CDR3 loop spans 12 amino acids. J gave up 6 bases and V 6 bases, and 5 bases lay outside the gene matches. The V gene's germline CDR1 is SGDLS and CDR2 YYNGEE. The CDR3 reads CASNQGDNGYTF. The CDR3 DNA is TGTGCCAGCAACCAGGGGGATAATGGCTACACCTTC.

The chain combines TRBV9 with TRBJ1-2; a weak D match, TRBD1 (5 bases). The CDR3 is made up of 12 amino acids. V lost 0 bases, J lost 8 bases, and 8 bases lay in between. Germline V gene lookup returns CDR1 SGDLS and CDR2 YYNGEE. The CDR3 reads CASSVAGEGYTF. The CDR3 DNA follows: TGTGCCAGCAGCGTAGCGGGGGAAGGCTACACCTTC.

This chain uses TRBV10-1 with TRBJ2-5; D is ambiguous. The CDR3 spans 13 residues. Germline V lookup: CDR1 WNHNN, CDR2 SYGVQD (reference sequence). Trimming stripped 1 base from V and 1 base from J, with 4 bases between. For the CDR3, the DNA is TGCGCCAGCAGTGAGTACACCCAAGAGACCCAGTACTTC. As protein: CASSEYTQETQYF.

This chain links TRBV11-3 with TRBJ2-3; TRBD2 agrees at 8 bases. Germline V gene lookup returns CDR1 SGHNT and CDR2 YENEEA. After removal of 1 base from V and 5 bases from J, the junction contained 11 bases not matched to a gene. The CDR3 totals 17 residues. CDR3 DNA: TGTGCCAGCAGCTTAGGATCGGGGGGGCCGGAGGGAGATACGCAGTATTTT. Its protein product is CASSLGSGGPEGDTQYF. Using reference TRBV11-3 and TRBJ2-3 for the parts outside the CDR3, the full variable domain is EAGVVQSPRYKIIEKKQPVAFWCNPISGHNTLYWYLQNLGQGPELLIRYENEEAVDDSQLPKDRFSAERLKGVDSTLKIQPAELGDSAVYLCASSLGSGGPEGDTQYFGPGTRLTVL.

This chain links TRBV19 with TRBJ2-1; 7 nucleotides line up with TRBD2. Trimming cost V 6 bases and J 5 bases; bases outside gene matches: 16. The length of the CDR3 is 17 residues. Germline V gene sequence: CDR1 LNHDA, CDR2 SQIVND (reference sequence). The CDR3, as DNA: TGTGCCAGTAGCCTTACGGGGGGAAGCGGGGCCAACAATGAGCAGTTCTTC. Protein product: CASSLTGGSGANNEQFF.

The V gene is TRBV25-1, the J gene TRBJ2-3; 8 bases line up with TRBD2. The CDR3 contains 14 residues. Germline CDR1 and CDR2: MGHDK and SYGVNS. The V and J ends lost 6 bases and 4 bases, in that order; junction bases with no gene match: 6. CDR3 bases: TGTGCCAGCAGCCTGAGCGGGAGCTCAGATACGCAGTATTTT. Its translation is CASSLSGSSDTQYF.

J is TRBJ2-7 and V is TRBV28; D is undetermined. V lost 8 bases and J lost 2, with 13 bases in between. In germline, CDR1 is MDHEN, CDR2 SYDVKM. The CDR3 totals 13 residues. The CDR3 bases are TGTGCCAGCGGCAAGGTCACCACCTACGAGCAGTACTTC. It specifies CASGKVTTYEQYF.

The CDR3 nucleotides read TGTGCCAGCAGTCCCCTTGACAGGCCCGGGGGCACTGAAGCTTTCTTT. Encoded protein: CASSPLDRPGGTEAFF. V gene TRBV28 combines with J gene TRBJ1-1; TRBD1 might be the D (6 bases). There are 16 residues in the CDR3. The V gene's germline CDR1 is MDHEN and CDR2 SYDVKM. Trimming pared 5 bases from V and 4 bases from J, leaving 20 bases between.

The chain couples TRBV18 to TRBJ2-3; D unresolved. The CDR3 consists of 14 residues. Trimming removed 3 bases from V and 5 bases from J, with 12 bases in between. Germline CDR1 KGHSH, CDR2 LQKENI. The CDR3 coding sequence is TGTGCCAGCTCACCCCCCCTAGTGGTAGATACGCAGTATTTT. Its translation: CASSPPLVVDTQYF.

This rearrangement joins TRBV7-6 to TRBJ2-7; 8 positions match TRBD1. V lost 5 bases and J lost 7; bases outside the gene matches: 7. From germline, CDR1 is SGHVS and CDR2 FNYEAQ. This CDR3 has 13 amino acids. The DNA of the CDR3 is TGTGCCAGCAGCCTAGGACAGGGTGGGGAGCAGTACTTC. This sequence encodes CASSLGQGGEQYF.

The genes are TRBV6-5 and TRBJ1-4; D uncertain. Deletions cut 6 bases from V and 5 bases from J, with 13 bases between. Per germline, CDR1 MNHEY and CDR2 SVGAGI. The CDR3 length is 14 residues. CDR3 bases: TGTGCCAGCAGCCCGGACCTGCCCAATGAAAAACTGTTTTTT. It is translated as CASSPDLPNEKLFF.

The genes are TRBV10-1 and TRBJ1-1; D remains unclear. The ends were cut back, 3 bases at V and 1 base at J, with 9 bases in the middle. CDR1 WNHNN and CDR2 SYGVQD come from the germline V gene (reference sequence). The CDR3 runs to 14 residues. This CDR3 is CASSDSTSNTEAFF. CDR3 nucleotides: TGCGCCAGCAGTGACAGCACCTCGAACACTGAAGCTTTCTTT.

The chain recombines TRBV18 with TRBJ1-6; TRBD1 is a possible D gene (6 bases). This CDR3 comprises 15 residues. The V and J ends lost 3 bases and 7 bases respectively, with 13 bases between them. The V gene's germline CDR1 is KGHSH and CDR2 LQKENI. CDR3 coding DNA: TGTGCCAGCTCACCGGTAGGGGGACTCAATTCACCCCTCCACTTT. This encodes CASSPVGGLNSPLHF.

The chain couples TRBV19 to TRBJ2-6, with D uncertain. The length of the CDR3 is 15 residues. Germline values: CDR1 LNHDA, CDR2 SQIVND (reference sequence). Trimming left V 5 bases short and J 0 bases short, with 8 bases between. The CDR3 here is CASSVQSSGANVLTF. The CDR3 nucleotides are TGTGCCAGTAGTGTACAGAGCTCTGGGGCCAACGTCCTGACTTTC.

J is TRBJ2-1 and V is TRBV6-1; D is unclear. The V gene's germline CDR1 is MNHNS and CDR2 SASEGT. V shed 0 bases and J shed 10 bases, with 10 bases lying between them. The CDR3 is made up of 13 amino acids. This CDR3 reads CASSEAPRSEQFF. CDR3 DNA: TGTGCCAGCAGTGAAGCGCCCAGGTCCGAGCAGTTCTTC.

The chain uses TRBV6-5 and TRBJ1-4; D is ambiguous. Germline V lookup: CDR1 MNHEY, CDR2 SVGAGI. This CDR3 contains 13 residues. The germline V and J ends were trimmed by 8 bases and 7 bases, with 14 bases remaining between them. CDR3 residues: CASRPPAGEKLFF. The CDR3 bases are TGTGCCAGCCGGCCACCCGCGGGTGAAAAACTGTTTTTT.

V gene TRBV2 combines with J gene TRBJ2-5; TRBD2 agrees at 10 bases. The junction had 9 bases not matched to a gene; V was cut back by 10 bases and J by 4 bases. Germline V lookup: CDR1 SNHLY, CDR2 FYNNEI. The CDR3 is 14 residues long. The CDR3 nucleotides are TGTGCCACCGGAGGGTCTAGCGGGAGAGAGACCCAGTACTTC. Amino acids: CATGGSSGRETQYF.

This clone came up once. The V and J genes are TRBV14 and TRBJ2-3, with 12 bases identical to TRBD2. Trimming at V came to 4 bases and at J to 8 bases, leaving 7 bases not matched to a gene. Per germline, CDR1 SGHDN and CDR2 FVKESK. The CDR3 contains 15 residues. The CDR3 DNA reads as TGTGCCAGCAGCCCCGGACTAGCGGGAAGCGGTACGCAGTATTTT. This translates into CASSPGLAGSGTQYF.

This rearrangement joins TRBV10-3 to TRBJ2-3; 10 bases align to TRBD2. The CDR3 has 14 amino acids. CDR1 ENHRY and CDR2 SYGVKD come from the germline V gene. V shed 7 bases, J shed 2 bases, and the junction held 3 bases outside the gene matches. In DNA, the CDR3 is TGTGCCATCACCGGGACTAGCGACACAGATACGCAGTATTTT. It translates to CAITGTSDTDTQYF.

The V and J genes are TRBV6-1 and TRBJ1-1, with TRBD1 as a possible D gene (6 bases). This CDR3 is built from 14 residues. The germline gives CDR1 MNHNS, CDR2 SASEGT. Trimming took 5 bases from V and 4 from J, leaving 14 bases between them. CDR3 DNA sequence: TGTGCCAGCAGTAATCACAGGGATAGCACTGAAGCTTTCTTT. Amino acid sequence: CASSNHRDSTEAFF.